This T cell receptor (beta chain) was sequenced in a study of shared clonotypes between healthy human individuals. Measured with immunoSEQ multiplex PCR; TCRdb has only the in-frame clones, and not every one. The sample lists about 980,000 clones, approximately 76% occurring once. The CDR3 consists of 13 residues. V dropped 6 bases and J dropped 4 bases, with 13 bases sitting between them. The germline CDR1 and CDR2 sequences are MDHEN and SYDVKM. Sequencing was carried out using memory CD4+ T cells sorted from blood. Stated subset: CD45RA-negative fraction. The sequence was collected from a man between 18 and 35 years old in good health. The chain uses TRBV28 and TRBJ2-7, with unresolved D. The CDR3 sequence: CASRMSKGYEQYF. CDR3 sequence (DNA): TGTGCCAGCAGAATGAGTAAGGGTTACGAGCAGTACTTC.